The clone carrying this T cell receptor (beta chain) was seen a handful of times. TCRdb re-analysed the 5' RACE reads in MiXCR, keeping a single row per CDR3 protein. The table lists 200,000 or so distinct CDR3 sequences, 15% to 20% of them singletons. With V trimmed by 4 bases and J by 3 bases, 5 bases remained unmatched. The V gene's germline CDR1 is SGHRS and CDR2 YFSETQ. This CDR3 spans 15 amino acids. The record originates from a study of identical twins. These data were also filed under a second study, of T cells expressing NK-cell markers. Turning to that study: A handful of donors showed these clonotypes also leading the CD3+CD56-NKG2C+ fraction.

This clonotype was obtained from a woman aged 18-29 years in good health. V gene TRBV5-1 combines with J gene TRBJ2-7; 12 bases are shared with TRBD2. Sequencing was carried out using CD8+ T cells sorted from blood. This CDR3 reads CASSEGLAGIYEQYF. CDR3 in DNA: TGCGCCAGCAGCGAGGGACTAGCGGGTATCTACGAGCAGTACTTC.